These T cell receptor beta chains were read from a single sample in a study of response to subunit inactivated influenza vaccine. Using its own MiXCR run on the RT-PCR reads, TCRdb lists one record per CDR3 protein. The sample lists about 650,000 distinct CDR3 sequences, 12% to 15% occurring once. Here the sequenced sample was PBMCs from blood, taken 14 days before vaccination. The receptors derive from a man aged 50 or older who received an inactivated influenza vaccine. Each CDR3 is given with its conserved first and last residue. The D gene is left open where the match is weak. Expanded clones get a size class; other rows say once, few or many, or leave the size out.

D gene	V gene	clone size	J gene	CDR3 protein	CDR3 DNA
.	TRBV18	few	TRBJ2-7	CASSPGEGRSYEQYF	TGTGCCAGCTCACCGGGCGAGGGAAGGTCCTACGAGCAGTACTTC
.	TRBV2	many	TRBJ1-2	CASSGQQLYGYTF	TGTGCCAGCAGCGGACAGCAACTCTATGGCTACACCTTC
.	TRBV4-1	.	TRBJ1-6	CASSRLINSPLHF	TGCGCCAGCAGCCGCCTGATTAATTCACCCCTCCACTTT
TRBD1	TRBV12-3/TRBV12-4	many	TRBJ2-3	CASSLALWDRGTDTQYF	TGTGCCAGCAGTTTAGCGCTCTGGGACAGGGGAACAGATACGCAGTATTTT
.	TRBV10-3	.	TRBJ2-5	CAISKGPQQETQYF	TGTGCCATCAGTAAGGGACCGCAGCAAGAGACCCAGTACTTC
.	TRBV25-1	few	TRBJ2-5	CASSETRDQRRRETQYF	TGTGCCAGCAGTGAAACCCGGGACCAACGAAGGCGAGAGACCCAGTACTTC
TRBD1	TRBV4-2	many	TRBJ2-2	CASSQSGTGSNTGELFF	TGTGCCAGCAGCCAATCCGGGACAGGGTCTAACACCGGGGAGCTGTTTTTT
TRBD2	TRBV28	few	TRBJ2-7	CASSLRGANEQYF	TGTGCCAGCAGTTTGCGGGGGGCCAACGAGCAGTACTTC
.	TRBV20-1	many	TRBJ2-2	CSARVPESGGELFF	TGCAGTGCTAGAGTACCAGAGTCGGGCGGGGAGCTGTTTTTT
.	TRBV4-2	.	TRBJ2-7	CASSQVGSYEQYF	TGTGCCAGCAGCCAAGTGGGATCCTACGAGCAGTACTTC
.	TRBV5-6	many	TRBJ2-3	CASSSADTQYF	TGTGCCTCCTCATCCGCCGATACGCAGTATTTT
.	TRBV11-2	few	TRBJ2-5	CASSRLTTQETQYF	TGTGCCAGCAGTCGGCTGACAACTCAAGAGACCCAGTACTTC
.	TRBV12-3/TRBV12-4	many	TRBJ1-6	CASSLSGYPDSPLHF	TGTGCCAGCAGTCTCTCAGGGTACCCCGATTCACCCCTCCACTTT
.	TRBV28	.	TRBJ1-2	CASSFWQGNYGYTF	TGTGCCAGCAGTTTCTGGCAGGGAAACTATGGCTACACCTTC
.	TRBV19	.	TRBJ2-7	CASSTALGRIYEQYF	TGTGCCAGTAGTACGGCGCTGGGACGGATATACGAGCAGTACTTC
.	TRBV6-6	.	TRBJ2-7	CASSYDFPIEQYF	TGTGCCAGCAGTTACGATTTCCCCATCGAGCAGTACTTC
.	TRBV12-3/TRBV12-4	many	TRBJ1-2	CASSLAGTGGYTF	TGTGCCAGCAGTTTGGCGGGGACTGGCGGCTACACCTTC
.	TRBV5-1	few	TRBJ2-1	CASSLKGYGTRSYNEQFF	TGCGCCAGCAGCTTGAAAGGGTATGGTACACGCTCCTACAATGAGCAGTTCTTC
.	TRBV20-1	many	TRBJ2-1	CSARVPDYNEQFF	TGCAGTGCTAGAGTGCCGGACTACAATGAGCAGTTCTTC
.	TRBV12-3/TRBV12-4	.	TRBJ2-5	CASSQGRTQYF	TGTGCCAGCAGCCAAGGGAGGACCCAGTACTTC
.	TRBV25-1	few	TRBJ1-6	CASSEWAANNSPLHF	TGTGCCAGCAGTGAATGGGCAGCTAATAATTCACCCCTCCACTTT
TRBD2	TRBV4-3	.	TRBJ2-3	CASSQGLAGGNTDTQYF	TGCGCCAGCAGCCAAGGACTAGCGGGAGGCAACACAGATACGCAGTATTTT
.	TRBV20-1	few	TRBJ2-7	CSASRDRDYEQYF	TGCAGTGCTAGCCGCGACAGAGACTACGAGCAGTACTTC
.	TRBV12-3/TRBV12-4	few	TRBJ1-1	CASSNLMNTEAFF	TGTGCCAGCAGTAACCTTATGAACACTGAAGCTTTCTTT
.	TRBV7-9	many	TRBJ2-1	CASSPGLLSYNEQFF	TGTGCCAGCAGCCCGGGACTCCTCTCCTACAATGAGCAGTTCTTC
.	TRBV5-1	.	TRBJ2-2	CASSLDLGSIGELFF	TGCGCCAGCAGCTTGGATCTGGGGTCGATCGGGGAGCTGTTTTTT
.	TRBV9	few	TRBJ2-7	CASSVELTGPYEQYF	TGTGCCAGCAGCGTAGAGTTGACGGGACCCTACGAGCAGTACTTC
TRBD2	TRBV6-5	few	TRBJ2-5	CASSYWTSGSLHTQYF	TGTGCCAGCAGTTACTGGACTAGCGGGAGTTTGCATACCCAGTACTTC
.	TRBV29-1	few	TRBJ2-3	CSVVGDISTDTQYF	TGCAGCGTTGTGGGGGACATAAGCACAGATACGCAGTATTTT
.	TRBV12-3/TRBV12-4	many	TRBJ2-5	CASKGGNEETQYF	TGTGCCAGCAAGGGCGGGAACGAAGAGACCCAGTACTTC
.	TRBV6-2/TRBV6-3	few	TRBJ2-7	CASSYQRTYEQYF	TGTGCCAGCAGTTACCAACGAACCTACGAGCAGTACTTC
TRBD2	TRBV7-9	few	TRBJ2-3	CASSLLALLAGGDTQYF	TGTGCCAGCAGCTTACTCGCCCTACTAGCGGGAGGAGATACGCAGTATTTT
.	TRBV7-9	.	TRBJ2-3	CASSPWGFTDTQYF	TGTGCCAGCAGTCCATGGGGGTTCACAGATACGCAGTATTTT
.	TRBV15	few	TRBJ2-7	CATSRDRGFYEQYF	TGTGCCACCAGCAGAGATAGGGGTTTCTACGAGCAGTACTTC
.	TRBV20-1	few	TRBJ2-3	CSASPMGSRSTDTQYF	TGCAGTGCTAGCCCAATGGGAAGTCGGAGCACAGATACGCAGTATTTT